The source of this T cell receptor beta chain is a study of blood T cell repertoires in COVID-19. Study at large: T cells, B-cell-depleted T cells, or PBMCs supplied cDNA or gDNA.

Produced via immunoSEQ multiplex PCR; TCRdb's table is partial and in-frame only. This sample has 310,000 or so clones; roughly 88% occur once, and the top ten carry about 1.7%. Trimming at V came to 2 bases and at J to 6 bases, leaving 11 bases not matched to a gene. This CDR3 region has 16 residues. Germline V lookup: CDR1 SGHRS, CDR2 YFSETQ. The clonotype comes from a woman aged 50 to 65 with acute or convalescent COVID-19. Specimen: peripheral blood. The chain uses TRBV5-1 and TRBJ2-1, with 7 bases aligning to TRBD1. CDR3 residues: CASSFPRQGLGNEQFF. The DNA for the CDR3 is TGCGCCAGCAGCTTTCCCAGACAGGGTTTGGGCAATGAGCAGTTCTTC.